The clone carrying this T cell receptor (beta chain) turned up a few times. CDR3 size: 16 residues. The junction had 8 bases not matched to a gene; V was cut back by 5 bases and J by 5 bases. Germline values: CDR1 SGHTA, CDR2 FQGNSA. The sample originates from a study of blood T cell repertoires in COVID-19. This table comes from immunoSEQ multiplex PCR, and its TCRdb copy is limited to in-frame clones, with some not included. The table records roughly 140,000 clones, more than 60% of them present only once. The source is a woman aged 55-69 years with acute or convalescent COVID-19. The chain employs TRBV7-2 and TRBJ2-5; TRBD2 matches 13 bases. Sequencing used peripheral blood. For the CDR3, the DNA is TGTGCCAGCAGCAACCGGACTAGCGGGAGAAGGGAGACCCAGTACTTC. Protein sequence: CASSNRTSGRRETQYF. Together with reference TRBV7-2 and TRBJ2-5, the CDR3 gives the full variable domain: GAGVSQSPSNKVTEKGKDVELRCDPISGHTALYWYRQSLGQGLEFLIYFQGNSAPDKSGLPSDRFSAERTGGSVSTLTIQRTQQEDSAVYLCASSNRTSGRRETQYFGPGTRLLVL.